This T cell receptor (beta chain) was recovered during a study of blood T cell repertoires in COVID-19. Deletions cut 3 bases from V and 0 bases from J, with 10 bases between. This CDR3 has 16 residues. Germline V lookup: CDR1 SGDLS, CDR2 YYNGEE. Clones were read by immunoSEQ multiplex PCR, and TCRdb kept only the in-frame ones, dropping some. The sample contains 200,000 to 250,000 clones, around 84% of which appear only once. The receptor was isolated from a woman in her forties or fifties who had recovered from COVID-19. The sequenced material came from PBMCs or T cells enriched from blood (not recorded which). This chain connects TRBV9 to TRBJ1-6, with D hard to call. CDR3 sequence (DNA): TGTGCCAGCAGCGCGGAAGACATCTCCTATAATTCACCCCTCCACTTT. Translating gives CASSAEDISYNSPLHF.